This is a list of T cell receptor beta chains from one sample in a study of T cells expressing NK-cell markers. TCRdb reprocessed the 5' RACE reads, with one entry per CDR3 protein and no DNA. Recorded for this sample: roughly 450,000 distinct CDR3 sequences. The sample was blood T cells: a sorted CD56 or NKG2C T cell subset, CD4+ or CD8+ T cells, or bulk PBMC T cells (not recorded which). The receptors stem from a woman between 45 and 60 years old in good health. The CDR3 runs from the conserved cysteine through the conserved F or W.

>TRBV20-1|TRBJ1-4
CSALQGNEKLFF
>TRBV5-1|TRBJ1-1
CASSSPTGDTEAFF
>TRBV12-3/TRBV12-4|TRBJ2-2
CASSFGLAGAGGELFF
>TRBV24-1|TRBJ2-2
CATTGGSTGELFF
>TRBV5-1|TRBJ1-1
CASSLGGGRTNTEAFF
>TRBV11-2|TRBJ2-3
CASSYTGADTQYF
>TRBV5-1|TRBJ2-1
CASSLGDSPYNEQFF
>TRBV9|TRBJ1-1
CASSGGAGSNTEAFF
>TRBV11-2|TRBJ2-7
CASSQRLVFYEQYF
>TRBV6-5|TRBJ2-4
CASREGTAKNIQYF
>TRBV5-1|TRBJ2-7
CASRWMGEQYF
>TRBV7-9|TRBJ2-5
CASSLMYQETQYF
>TRBV20-1|TRBJ2-7
CSATADRFSYEQYF
>TRBV5-1|TRBJ2-7
CASSLDGAYGDEQYF
>TRBV27|TRBJ2-1
CGGAGTSGSYYNEQFF
>TRBV9|TRBJ2-3
CASSVTPRTSTDTQYF